This T cell receptor beta chain was observed in a study of blood T cell repertoires in COVID-19. Study context: Italy, Spain and the United States were the sources of the convalescent and acute COVID-19 samples.

CDR1 is SGDLS, CDR2 YYNGEE, per germline. V lost 3 bases and J lost 5; bases outside the gene matches: 9. The length of the CDR3 is 16 residues. The method was immunoSEQ multiplex PCR; TCRdb's version includes in-frame clones alone and lacks a portion of them. In the table there are about 250,000 clones, 65% to 90% of which are singletons. All enrollees were about 18 to 89 years old and from fewer than 30 US areas. Participants' reported clinical history set cohort assignment. Recovery among Cohort 3 donors was established by two negative PCRs, clearance, or symptom resolution. This receptor was obtained from a man in his late teens or twenties who had recovered from COVID-19. Sequencing was done on a sample of PBMCs or T cells enriched from blood (not recorded which). The chain uses TRBV9 and TRBJ2-5; 11 bases match TRBD1. The CDR3 spells CASSAPGTGGRETQYF. CDR3 sequence (DNA): TGTGCCAGCAGCGCCCCCGGGACAGGGGGGCGGGAGACCCAGTACTTC.